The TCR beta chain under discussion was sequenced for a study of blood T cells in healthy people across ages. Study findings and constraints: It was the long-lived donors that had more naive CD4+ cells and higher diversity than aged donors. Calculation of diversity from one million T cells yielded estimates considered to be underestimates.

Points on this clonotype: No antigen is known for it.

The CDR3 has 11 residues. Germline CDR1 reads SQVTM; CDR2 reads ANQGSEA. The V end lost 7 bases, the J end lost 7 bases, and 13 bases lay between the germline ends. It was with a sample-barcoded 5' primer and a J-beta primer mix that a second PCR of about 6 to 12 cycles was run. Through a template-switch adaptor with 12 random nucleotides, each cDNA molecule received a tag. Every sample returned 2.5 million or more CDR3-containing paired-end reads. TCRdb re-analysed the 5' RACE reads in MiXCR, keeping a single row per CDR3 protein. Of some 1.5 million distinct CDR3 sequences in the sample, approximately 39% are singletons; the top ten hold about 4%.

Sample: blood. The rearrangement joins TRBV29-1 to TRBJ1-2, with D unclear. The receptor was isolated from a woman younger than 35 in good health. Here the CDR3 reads CSAKAGLGYTF. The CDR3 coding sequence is TGCAGCGCCAAAGCCGGGCTTGGCTACACCTTC.